This T cell receptor (beta chain) was documented in a study of blood T cell repertoires in COVID-19. Across the study: Spain, Italy and the United States supplied samples that represented acute and convalescent COVID-19. The cDNA or gDNA used as material had been derived from T cells, B-cell-depleted T cells, or PBMCs.

How the authors handled the data: It was from reference gene primer amplification that nucleated cell counts were estimated. Clones were read by immunoSEQ multiplex PCR, and TCRdb kept only the in-frame ones, dropping some. V, J and clone size derive from that table, while D and trimming were established from the DNA sequence. The sample includes about 150,000 clones, 84% of them seen just once. Germline loops: CDR1 SGDLS, CDR2 YYNGEE. The length of the CDR3 is 16 residues. V was pared by 0 bases and J by 5 bases, with 9 bases of the junction left unmatched. The sequence derives from a woman between 45 and 65 years old in a cohort sampled during active or convalescent COVID-19. Sequenced material: peripheral blood. The chain links TRBV9 to TRBJ2-5, with 8 bases fitting TRBD2. The CDR3 DNA reads TGTGCCAGCAGCGTAGGTTCCGGGGGGGCCTTGGAGACCCAGTACTTC. Its protein is CASSVGSGGALETQYF. Supplemented by reference TRBV9 and TRBJ2-5, the full variable domain reads DSGVTQTPKHLITATGQRVTLRCSPRSGDLSVYWYQQSLDQGLQFLIQYYNGEERAKGNILERFSAQQFPDLHSELNLSSLELGDSALYFCASSVGSGGALETQYFGPGTRLLVL.